A few counts support the clone carrying this T cell receptor (beta chain). Its cognate antigen is unknown. This may come from a read error, since a much larger clone is one base off. RNA transcripts gave rise to amplified TCR beta CDR3 regions. The TCR CDR3 was amplified in a first-round RT-PCR using the HTBI primer set. TCRdb re-called the multiplex PCR reads through MiXCR, storing one row per CDR3 protein. Found here are roughly 380,000 distinct CDR3 sequences, approximately 14% of them singletons; the top ten hold 9.5% to 12%. The V gene's germline CDR1 is MNHNS and CDR2 SASEGT. Trimming pared 6 bases from V and 3 bases from J, leaving 12 bases between. The CDR3 is 13 amino acids. This sample was included in a study of T cells in Graves' hyperthyroidism and ophthalmopathy. General study points: Before onset, by a median of around 6.1 months, the model predicted ophthalmopathy.

An approximately 10 ml volume of fresh peripheral blood provided the PBMCs. This sequence joins TRBV6-1 and TRBJ2-7; weak D call: TRBD2 (6 bases). The specimen sequenced was blood. The TCR was taken from a woman aged 55-75 years with Graves' hyperthyroidism. CDR3 coding DNA: TGTGCCAGCAGCGCGGGGTCCTACTACGAGCAGTACTTC. Encoded protein: CASSAGSYYEQYF.